This T cell receptor beta chain derives from a study of blood T cells in healthy people across ages. Through a sample-barcoded 5' primer and a J-beta primer mix, a second PCR was run for about 6 to 11 cycles. TCRdb reanalysed the 5' RACE reads using MiXCR and keeps one entry per CDR3 protein. The table has hundreds of thousands of distinct CDR3 sequences, 20% to 25% seen once. The CDR3 runs to 16 residues. Trimming removed 4 bases from V and 4 bases from J; junction bases left unmatched: 6. Germline-derived CDR1 and CDR2 are SGHDT and YYEEEE. The draw of peripheral blood yielded about 10 milliliters from each donor.

V usage is TRBV5-6 and J usage is TRBJ2-2; 11 bases are a match to TRBD2. The sequence was obtained from a man between 65 and 85 years old in good health. Sequencing used blood. The CDR3, as DNA: TGTGCCAGCAGCCAGACTAGCGGGGACAGCACCGGGGAGCTGTTTTTT. It codes for CASSQTSGDSTGELFF.